Below are 5 T cell receptor beta chains sequenced from a single sample in a study of beta chain features in type 1 diabetes. The study reverse transcribed the entire isolated RNA, so it sequenced expressed TCRB transcripts. TCRdb's copy holds only in-frame clones and misses some; the assay was immunoSEQ multiplex PCR. The repertoire consists of roughly 610,000 clones, with 15% to 17% occurring once and the leading ten covering more than 0.08%. The material sequenced was naive CD4+ T cells from blood. Receptor source: a man aged 18 to 29 in good health.

For this clone: Other DNA sequences in this sample translate to the same CDR3. The chain has TRBV5-1 and TRBJ2-2; D tentatively fits TRBD1 or TRBD2 (5 bases each). V dropped 0 bases and J dropped 3 bases, with 9 bases sitting between them. The CDR3 totals 15 residues. Per germline, CDR1 SGHRS and CDR2 YFSETQ. CDR3 bases: TGCGCCAGCAGCTTGGAGGGGCGGGACACCGGGGAGCTGTTTTTT. This translates into CASSLEGRDTGELFF.

This clone was seen a handful of times. The same CDR3 arises from other DNA sequences in this sample as well. The rearrangement links TRBV30 to TRBJ2-6, with unresolved D. Trimming shortened V by 4 bases and J by 0 bases, and 13 bases separated the two germline ends. The CDR3 spans 16 residues. Germline V gives CDR1 GTSNPN, CDR2 SVGIG (reference sequence). The DNA for the CDR3 is TGTGCCTGGATGGGTCGGCGCGGCTCTGGGGCCAACGTCCTGACTTTC. Translated, it gives CAWMGRRGSGANVLTF.

The chain carries TRBV6-5 and TRBJ1-2; D is uncertain. In germline, CDR1 is MNHEY, CDR2 SVGAGI. There are 13 residues in the CDR3. V lost 4 bases and J 4 bases, leaving 10 bases between the germline ends. CDR3 in DNA: TGTGCCAGCAGTTTGAGTAGCATCTATGGCTACACCTTC. This gives the protein CASSLSSIYGYTF.

This clone was seen a handful of times. This chain connects TRBV4-3 to TRBJ2-5; a possible D gene is TRBD2 (6 bases). From germline, CDR1 is LGHNA and CDR2 YSLEER. V lost 5 bases, J lost 1 base, and 11 bases lay in between. The CDR3 loop spans 14 amino acids. The CDR3 protein is CASSEWGVQETQYF. The DNA of the CDR3 is TGCGCCAGCAGCGAATGGGGGGTCCAAGAGACCCAGTACTTC.

In its sample, this clone was seen a few times. The chain carries TRBV15 and TRBJ2-5; D is undetermined. This CDR3 is built from 12 residues. Trimming took 4 bases from V and 7 from J, leaving 10 bases between them. Germline loops: CDR1 LNHNV, CDR2 YYDKDF (reference sequence). The CDR3 DNA reads as TGTGCCACCAGCAAAGAGGTGGGGACCCAGTACTTC. Amino acid sequence: CATSKEVGTQYF.